This TCR beta chain was recorded in a study of cytomegalovirus exposure and HLA in healthy donors. General observations from the study: Cytomegalovirus status was reportedly diagnosed by the classifier with high sensitivity and specificity. TCR clusters originating in the first cohort tended to co-occur in the 120 validation repertoires, according to a later analysis. There were fewer than 200 TCR beta chains listed as cytomegalovirus-associated.

The V end lost 2 bases, the J end lost 6 bases, and 10 bases lay between the germline ends. The CDR3 is 13 amino acids. CDR1 and CDR2 from the germline V gene are GTSNPN and SVGIG (reference sequence). To note about this clone: Antigen specificity is unknown.

Libraries were prepared by immunoSEQ multiplex PCR; TCRdb keeps only in-frame clonotypes and omits some of them. This table has approximately 150,000 clones, roughly 80% appearing once. The chain joins TRBV30 to TRBJ1-4; D perhaps matches TRBD1 (5 bases). Sequencing input: PBMCs. The clonotype was recovered from a man aged 25-45 years in good health and CMV-seropositive. DNA of the CDR3: TGTGCCTGGAGTAGAGGAGGGGATGAAAAACTGTTTTTT. Amino acid sequence: CAWSRGGDEKLFF. Supplemented by reference TRBV30 and TRBJ1-4, the full variable domain reads SQTIHQWPATLVQPVGSPLSLECTVEGTSNPNLYWYRQAAGRGLQLLFYSVGIGQISSEVPQNLSASRPQDRQFILSSKKLLLSDSGFYLCAWSRGGDEKLFFGSGTQLSVL.